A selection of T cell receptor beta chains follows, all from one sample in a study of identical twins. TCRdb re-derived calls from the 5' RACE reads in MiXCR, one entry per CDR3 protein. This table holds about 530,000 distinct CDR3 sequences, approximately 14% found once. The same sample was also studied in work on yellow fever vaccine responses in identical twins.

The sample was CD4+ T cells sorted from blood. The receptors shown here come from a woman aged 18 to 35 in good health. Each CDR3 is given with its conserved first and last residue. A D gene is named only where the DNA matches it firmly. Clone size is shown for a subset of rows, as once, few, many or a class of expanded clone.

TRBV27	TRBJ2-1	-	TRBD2	CASSLREASYNEQFF	TGTGCCAGCAGTTTGCGGGAGGCTTCCTACAATGAGCAGTTCTTC
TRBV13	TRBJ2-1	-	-	CASSQNRNEQFF	TGTGCCAGCAGCCAAAACAGGAATGAGCAGTTCTTC
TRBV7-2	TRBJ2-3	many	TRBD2	CASQRVAGGGDTQYF	TGTGCCAGCCAAAGAGTAGCGGGGGGTGGAGATACGCAGTATTTT
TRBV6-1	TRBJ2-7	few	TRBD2	CASSDGTRGEREQYF	TGTGCCAGCAGTGACGGGACTAGGGGGGAGAGGGAGCAGTACTTC
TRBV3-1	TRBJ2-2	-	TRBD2	CASSQARPGLAGGPNTGELFF	TGTGCCAGCAGCCAAGCTCGACCGGGACTAGCGGGGGGGCCGAACACCGGGGAGCTGTTTTTT
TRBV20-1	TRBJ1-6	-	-	CSPNSPLHF	TGCAGTCCAAATTCACCCCTCCACTTT
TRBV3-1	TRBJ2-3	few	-	CASSQVGGLGSTDTQYF	TGTGCCAGCAGCCAAGTCGGGGGCCTAGGAAGCACAGATACGCAGTATTTT
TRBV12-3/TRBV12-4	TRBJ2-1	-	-	CASSPTLPGGRYNEQFF	TGTGCCAGCAGCCCTACCCTTCCGGGTGGGAGGTACAATGAGCAGTTCTTC
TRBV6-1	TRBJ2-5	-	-	CASRGGRASQETQYF	TGTGCCAGCAGGGGGGGCAGGGCCTCACAAGAGACCCAGTACTTC
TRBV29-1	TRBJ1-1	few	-	CSVGTVNTEAFF	TGCAGCGTTGGGACGGTGAACACTGAAGCTTTCTTT
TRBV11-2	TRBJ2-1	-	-	CASSPWGQITYNEQFF	TGTGCCAGCAGCCCATGGGGGCAGATCACCTACAATGAGCAGTTCTTC
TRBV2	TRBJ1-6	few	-	CASRRTDINSPLHF	TGTGCCAGCAGGAGGACCGATATCAATTCACCCCTCCACTTT
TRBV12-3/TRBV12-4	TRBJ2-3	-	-	CASSNAVDTQYF	TGTGCCAGCAGCAATGCGGTAGATACGCAGTATTTT
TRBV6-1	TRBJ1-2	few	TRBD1	CASRGTGGSRGYTF	TGTGCCAGCAGGGGGACAGGGGGCTCCCGTGGCTACACCTTC
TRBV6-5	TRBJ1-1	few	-	CASSYSVSLNTEAFF	TGTGCCAGCAGTTACTCGGTCAGCCTGAACACTGAAGCTTTCTTT
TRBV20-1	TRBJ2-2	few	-	CSARGAQPNTGELFF	TGCAGTGCTAGAGGGGCCCAACCGAACACCGGGGAGCTGTTTTTT
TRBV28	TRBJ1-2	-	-	CASSLDYPRVGYTF	TGTGCCAGCAGTTTGGATTACCCCAGGGTTGGCTACACCTTC
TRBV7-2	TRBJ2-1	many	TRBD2	CASSLDGGRYNEQFF	TGTGCCAGCAGCTTAGACGGCGGGAGATACAATGAGCAGTTCTTC
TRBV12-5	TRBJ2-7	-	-	CASGLVLGTGLAGSYEQYF	TGTGCTAGTGGTTTGGTACTCGGGACAGGTTTAGCGGGGTCCTACGAGCAGTACTTC
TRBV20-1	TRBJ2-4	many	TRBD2	CSAKSGGANIQYF	TGCAGTGCTAAAAGCGGGGGGGCGAACATTCAGTACTTC
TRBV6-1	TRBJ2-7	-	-	CASSARVGASYEQYF	TGTGCCAGCAGTGCTCGCGTGGGTGCATCCTACGAGCAGTACTTC
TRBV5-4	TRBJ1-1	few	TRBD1	CASSLKGGRSGTEAFF	TGTGCCAGCAGCTTAAAAGGGGGCCGGAGCGGCACTGAAGCTTTCTTT
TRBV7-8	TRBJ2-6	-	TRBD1	CASSRGQVSSGANVLTF	TGTGCCAGCAGTAGGGGGCAAGTAAGCTCTGGGGCCAACGTCCTGACTTTC
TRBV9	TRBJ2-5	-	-	CASSVGQVASETQYF	TGTGCCAGCAGCGTAGGCCAGGTGGCATCAGAGACCCAGTACTTC
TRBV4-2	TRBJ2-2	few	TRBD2	CASSPGLAGVKNANTGELFF	TGTGCCAGCAGCCCCGGACTAGCGGGGGTGAAAAACGCGAACACCGGGGAGCTGTTTTTT
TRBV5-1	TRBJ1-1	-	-	CASSHTTTTEAFF	TGCGCCAGCAGCCACACTACAACCACTGAAGCTTTCTTT
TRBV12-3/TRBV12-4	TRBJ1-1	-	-	CASRRVSEAFF	TGTGCCAGCAGGAGGGTTTCTGAAGCTTTCTTT
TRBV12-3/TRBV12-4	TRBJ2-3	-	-	CASGYRRTDTQYF	TGTGCCAGCGGCTACCGCCGGACAGATACGCAGTATTTT
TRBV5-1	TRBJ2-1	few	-	CASSSLLAGYNEQFF	TGCGCCAGCAGCTCCCTCCTGGCGGGGTACAATGAGCAGTTCTTC
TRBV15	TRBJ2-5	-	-	CATSRVDRNQETQYF	TGTGCCACCAGCAGAGTTGACAGGAACCAAGAGACCCAGTACTTC
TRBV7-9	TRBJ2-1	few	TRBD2	CASTPRGGDNEQFF	TGTGCCAGCACACCTCGGGGGGGAGACAATGAGCAGTTCTTC
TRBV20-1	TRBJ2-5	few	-	CSGAASGETQYF	TGCAGTGGGGCAGCGTCAGGAGAGACCCAGTACTTC
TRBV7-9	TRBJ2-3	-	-	CASSTGPQRDTQYF	TGTGCCAGCAGCACCGGGCCACAAAGGGATACGCAGTATTTT
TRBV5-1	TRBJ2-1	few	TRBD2	CASSWGTSGRTADEQFF	TGCGCCAGCAGCTGGGGGACTAGCGGGAGAACTGCTGATGAGCAGTTCTTC
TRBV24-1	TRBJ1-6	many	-	CATGVGWASPLHF	TGTGCCACCGGAGTGGGGTGGGCTTCACCCCTCCACTTT
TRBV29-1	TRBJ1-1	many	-	CSVNLLWGNTEAFF	TGCAGCGTTAATTTATTATGGGGGAACACTGAAGCTTTCTTT
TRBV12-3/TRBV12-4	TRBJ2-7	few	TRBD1	CASSFMKTGTEIYEQYF	TGTGCCAGCAGTTTTATGAAGACCGGGACAGAAATCTACGAGCAGTACTTC
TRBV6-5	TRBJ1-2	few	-	CASSYLSRVSSYGYTF	TGTGCCAGCAGTTACCTGAGCAGGGTTTCGAGCTATGGCTACACCTTC
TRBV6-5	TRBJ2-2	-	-	CASSYGVGTNTGELFF	TGTGCCAGCAGTTACGGGGTCGGGACGAACACCGGGGAGCTGTTTTTT
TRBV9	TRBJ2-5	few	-	CASSVGGTAVETQYF	TGTGCCAGCAGCGTAGGGGGTACAGCAGTAGAGACCCAGTACTTC
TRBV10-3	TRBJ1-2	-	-	CAIREGVIGYGYTF	TGTGCCATCAGGGAAGGGGTTATAGGCTATGGCTACACCTTC
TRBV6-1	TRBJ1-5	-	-	CASSERQPQHF	TGTGCCAGCAGTGAGCGTCAGCCCCAGCATTTT
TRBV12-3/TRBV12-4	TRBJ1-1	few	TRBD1	CASSPAGQPNTEAFF	TGTGCCAGCAGTCCAGCGGGACAGCCGAACACTGAAGCTTTCTTT
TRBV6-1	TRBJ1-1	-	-	CATGTMNTEAFF	TGTGCCACCGGGACTATGAACACTGAAGCTTTCTTT
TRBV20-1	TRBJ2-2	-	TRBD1	CSAQDRGRGGELFF	TGCAGTGCTCAGGACAGGGGGCGAGGCGGGGAGCTGTTTTTT
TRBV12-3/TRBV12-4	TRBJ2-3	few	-	CASSPLTENTQYF	TGTGCCAGCAGTCCGCTGACGGAGAATACGCAGTATTTT